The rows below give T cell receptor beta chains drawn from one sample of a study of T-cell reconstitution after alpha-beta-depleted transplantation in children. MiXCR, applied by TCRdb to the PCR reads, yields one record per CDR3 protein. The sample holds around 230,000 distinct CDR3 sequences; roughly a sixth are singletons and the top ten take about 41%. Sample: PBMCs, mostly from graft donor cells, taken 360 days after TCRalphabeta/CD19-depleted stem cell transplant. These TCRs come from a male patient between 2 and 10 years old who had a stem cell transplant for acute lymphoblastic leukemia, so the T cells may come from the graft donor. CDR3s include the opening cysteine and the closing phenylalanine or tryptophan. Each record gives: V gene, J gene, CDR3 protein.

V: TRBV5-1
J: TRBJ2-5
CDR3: CASTYGTRTQETQYF

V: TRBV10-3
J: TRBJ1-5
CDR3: CAAGRTGDQPQHF

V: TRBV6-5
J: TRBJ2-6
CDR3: CASSYVGQGSSGANVLTF

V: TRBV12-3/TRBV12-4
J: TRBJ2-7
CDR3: CASSFRAPRSYEQYF

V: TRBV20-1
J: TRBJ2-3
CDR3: CSARGAQGKADTQYF

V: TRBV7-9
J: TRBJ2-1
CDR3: CASSLGVGGLALREQFF

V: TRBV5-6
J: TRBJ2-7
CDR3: CASSLYWDYEQYF

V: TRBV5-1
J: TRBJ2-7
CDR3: CASPAGAEAYDEQYF

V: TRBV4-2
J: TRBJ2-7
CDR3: CASSQVEGAYEQYF

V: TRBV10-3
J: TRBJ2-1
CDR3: CAIGEGPGQGNNEQFF

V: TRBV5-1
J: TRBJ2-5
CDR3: CASSLQLQQETQYF

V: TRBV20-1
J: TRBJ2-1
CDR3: CSATHSLAGLSYNEQFF

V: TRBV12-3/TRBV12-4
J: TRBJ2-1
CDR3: CASSQLAGEYNEQFF

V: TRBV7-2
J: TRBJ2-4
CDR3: CASSLVVGQINKNIQYF

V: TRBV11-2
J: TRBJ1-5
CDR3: CASSLSQPGTGSTQPQHF

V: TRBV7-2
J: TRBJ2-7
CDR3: CASSFGPIYEQYF

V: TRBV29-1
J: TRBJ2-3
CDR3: CSVRGGLRHTDTQYF

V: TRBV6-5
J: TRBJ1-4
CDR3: CASSSLNGEKLFF

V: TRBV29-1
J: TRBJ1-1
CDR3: CSGMDGAGTEAFF

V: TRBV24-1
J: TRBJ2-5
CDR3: CATSAPDRQETQYF

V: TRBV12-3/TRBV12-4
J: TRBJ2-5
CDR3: CASSLPARGETQYF

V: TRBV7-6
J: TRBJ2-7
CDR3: CASSLVRLVPAAGAYEQYF

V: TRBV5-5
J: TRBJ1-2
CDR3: CASSTPETESYGYTF

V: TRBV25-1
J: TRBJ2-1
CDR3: CASSPSMGQGSYNEQFF